Below are 11 T cell receptor beta chains sequenced from a single sample in a study of beta chain features in type 1 diabetes. Investigators reverse transcribed all isolated RNA, so they sequenced expressed TCRB transcripts. Produced via immunoSEQ multiplex PCR; TCRdb's table is partial and in-frame only. The profile covers hundreds of thousands of clones, with 15% to 17% appearing a single time and about 0.097% taken by the ten largest. The sequencing input was naive CD4+ T cells from blood. The source is a man aged 18 to 29 in good health.

The chain joins TRBV6-6 to TRBJ2-7, with D possibly matching TRBD2 (5 bases). The CDR3 has 14 residues. With 8 bases removed from V and 0 bases from J, the gap between germline ends came to 14 bases. Germline lookup yields CDR1 MNHNY and CDR2 SVGAGI (reference sequence). CDR3 in DNA: TGTGCCAGCGCTGGGCGGGCAAGCTCCTACGAGCAGTACTTC. Its translation: CASAGRASSYEQYF.

V is TRBV5-1 and J is TRBJ1-2; D unclear. The germline CDR1 and CDR2 sequences are SGHRS and YFSETQ. V was cut by 5 bases and J by 0 bases, with 11 bases left in between. CDR3 length equals 14 residues. The CDR3 protein is CASRLEEANYGYTF. The CDR3 bases are TGCGCCAGCAGGCTAGAAGAAGCTAACTATGGCTACACCTTC.

The CDR3 loop reads CASSLESSLVGGGEQYF. The CDR3, as DNA: TGTGCCAGCAGCTTAGAGTCCTCTCTAGTGGGCGGGGGCGAGCAGTACTTC. The chain combines TRBV7-2 with TRBJ2-7, with 7 bases that match TRBD2. Germline trimming cut 1 base from V and 6 bases from J; bases unmatched to any gene: 15. The V gene's germline CDR1 is SGHTA and CDR2 FQGNSA. This CDR3 comprises 17 residues.

This clone has only a few counts. The V and J genes are TRBV15 and TRBJ1-3, with D maybe TRBD1 (5 bases). The CDR3 is 18 amino acids. Germline loops: CDR1 LNHNV, CDR2 YYDKDF (reference sequence). V was trimmed by 0 bases and J by 1 base, leaving 16 bases between them. The CDR3 nucleotides are TGTGCCACCAGCAGAGATCCGGGACCGCTTCTATCTGGAAACACCATATATTTT. This codes for CATSRDPGPLLSGNTIYF.

This clone was recorded a few times. One end of the junction varies from germline; a read error may be responsible. CDR3 residues: CAISLGQLAKNIQYF. CDR3 DNA sequence: TGTGCCATCAGTTTGGGACAACTAGCCAAAAACATTCAGTACTTC. The chain combines TRBV6-6 with TRBJ2-4; the D gene is possibly TRBD1 (6 bases). The CDR3 length is 15 residues. Germline V gene lookup returns CDR1 MNHNY and CDR2 SVGAGI (reference sequence).

This clone was found a few times. V is TRBV19 and J is TRBJ2-7; 8 nucleotides agree with TRBD1. Losses at the gene ends were 4 bases for V and 3 bases for J; bases not matched to a gene: 8. CDR3 length: 15 residues. In germline, CDR1 is LNHDA, CDR2 SQIVND (reference sequence). As DNA, the CDR3 is TGTGCCAGTAGTAACCAGGGGACAGGTCTCTACGAGCAGTACTTC. Its translation: CASSNQGTGLYEQYF.

V is TRBV6-5 and J is TRBJ1-2; TRBD1 aligns across 8 bases. V gave up 4 bases and J gave up 8 bases; unmatched junction bases: 6. Germline CDR1 and CDR2: MNHEY and SVGAGI. The CDR3 runs to 13 residues. The CDR3 coding sequence is TGTGCCAGCAGTTGGCGGACAGGGCAAGGCTACACCTTC. Residues: CASSWRTGQGYTF.

V is TRBV4-1 and J is TRBJ2-7, with D unresolved. Trimming stripped 2 bases from V and 5 bases from J, with 13 bases between. This CDR3 contains 14 residues. Germline loops: CDR1 MGHRA, CDR2 YSYEKL. The CDR3: CASSQSPPKDEQYF. The CDR3 coding sequence is TGCGCCAGCAGCCAAAGCCCTCCGAAGGACGAGCAGTACTTC.

The rearrangement links TRBV6-5 to TRBJ2-1, with D perhaps given as TRBD1 or TRBD2 (5 bases each). The CDR3 is made up of 11 amino acids. V was shortened by 8 bases and J by 8 bases, with 10 bases between the two germline ends. The germline gives CDR1 MNHEY, CDR2 SVGAGI. The CDR3 region has the DNA TGTGCCAGCCGGGACGTCCATGAGCAGTTCTTC. This encodes CASRDVHEQFF.

The CDR3 DNA follows: TGTGCCAGCAGCTTAGTATTAAAAGGGTCTGGCTACACCTTC. Encoded protein: CASSLVLKGSGYTF. V and J are TRBV7-8 and TRBJ1-2, with D unresolved. CDR1 is SGHVS, CDR2 FQNEAQ, per germline. Trimming pared 1 base from V and 7 bases from J, leaving 13 bases between. This CDR3 contains 14 residues.

This clone was counted only a few times. The chain combines TRBV7-9 with TRBJ1-5; tentative D call: TRBD1 (6 bases). Trimming removed 5 bases at V and 0 bases at J, with 14 bases between. The CDR3 spans 16 residues. Germline V lookup: CDR1 SEHNR, CDR2 FQNEAQ (reference sequence). CDR3 nucleotide sequence: TGTGCCAGCAGCAAACAGACAGGAAATAGCAATCAGCCCCAGCATTTT. As protein: CASSKQTGNSNQPQHF.